The T cell receptor beta chain described here comes from a study of CD8+ T cells in alopecia areata. Study context: In an open-label trial, patients got 5 to 10 mg tofacitinib twice daily. Treatment with tofacitinib (6 to 18 months) was followed by 6 months off drug.

Punch biopsies of lesional scalp, plus peripheral blood, were taken from alopecia areata patients. This clone was seen more than once but under ten times. Its antigen is not identified. As the sequencing template, cDNA was produced by extracting RNA and reverse transcribing it. Method: immunoSEQ multiplex PCR; TCRdb's copy keeps in-frame clones and lacks some. The table has some 180,000 clones, roughly 63% seen once. Points from the study as a whole: Scalp sequencing also captures normal skin's resident alphabeta T cells.

With 1 base removed from V and 8 bases from J, the gap between germline ends came to 13 bases. The CDR3 is 14 residues long. Germline CDR1 and CDR2: SGHRS and YFSETQ. The receptor was derived from a human donor with alopecia areata. V is TRBV5-1 and J is TRBJ2-1; no reliable D call. The sequenced sample was CD4+ T cells sorted from blood, obtained at week 0. The CDR3 DNA follows: TGCGCCAGCAGCTTGAATCGCTTAGGAGATGAGCAGTTCTTC. This encodes CASSLNRLGDEQFF.